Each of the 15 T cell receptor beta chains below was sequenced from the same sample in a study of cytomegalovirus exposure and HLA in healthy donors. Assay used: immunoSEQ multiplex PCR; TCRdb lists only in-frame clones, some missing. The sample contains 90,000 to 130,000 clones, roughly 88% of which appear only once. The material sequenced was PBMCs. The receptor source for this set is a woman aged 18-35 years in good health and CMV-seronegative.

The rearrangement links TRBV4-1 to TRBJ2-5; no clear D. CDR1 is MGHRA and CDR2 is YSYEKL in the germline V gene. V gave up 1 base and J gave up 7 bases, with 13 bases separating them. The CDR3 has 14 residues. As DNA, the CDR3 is TGCGCCAGCAGCCAAGTGGGCGCTCCAGGGACCCAGTACTTC. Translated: CASSQVGAPGTQYF.

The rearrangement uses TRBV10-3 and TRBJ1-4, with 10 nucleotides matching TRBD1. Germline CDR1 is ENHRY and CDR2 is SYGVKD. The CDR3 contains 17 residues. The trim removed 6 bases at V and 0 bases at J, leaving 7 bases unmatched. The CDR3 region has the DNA TGTGCCATCAGCAAGACAGGGGGCCACGCAACTAATGAAAAACTGTTTTTT. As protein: CAISKTGGHATNEKLFF.

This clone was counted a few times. The CDR3 loop reads CAWSTGGASYEQYF. DNA for the CDR3: TGTGCCTGGAGTACTGGGGGGGCCTCCTACGAGCAGTACTTC. This sequence joins TRBV30 and TRBJ2-7, with D perhaps matching TRBD2 (7 bases). V gave up 2 bases and J gave up 0 bases, with 11 bases separating them. The CDR3 length is 14 residues. Germline V gene sequence: CDR1 GTSNPN, CDR2 SVGIG (reference sequence).

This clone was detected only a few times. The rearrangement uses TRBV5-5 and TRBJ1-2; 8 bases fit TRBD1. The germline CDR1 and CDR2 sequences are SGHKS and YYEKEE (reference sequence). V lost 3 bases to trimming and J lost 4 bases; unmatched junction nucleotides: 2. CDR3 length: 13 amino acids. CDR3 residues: CASSSGQGYGYTF. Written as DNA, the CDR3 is TGTGCCAGCAGCTCCGGACAGGGCTATGGCTACACCTTC.

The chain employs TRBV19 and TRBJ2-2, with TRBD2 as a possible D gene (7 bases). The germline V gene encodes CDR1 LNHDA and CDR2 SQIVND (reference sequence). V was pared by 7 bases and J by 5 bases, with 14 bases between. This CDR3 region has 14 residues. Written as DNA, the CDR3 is TGTGCCAGTACGGTGGGGGGGCGGACCGGGGAGCTGTTTTTT. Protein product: CASTVGGRTGELFF.

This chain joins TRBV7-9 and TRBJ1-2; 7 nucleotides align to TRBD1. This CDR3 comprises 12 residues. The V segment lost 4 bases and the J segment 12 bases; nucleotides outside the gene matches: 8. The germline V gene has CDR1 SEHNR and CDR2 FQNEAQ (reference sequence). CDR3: CASSSIDRANTF. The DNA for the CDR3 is TGTGCCAGCAGCTCAATAGACAGGGCGAACACCTTC.

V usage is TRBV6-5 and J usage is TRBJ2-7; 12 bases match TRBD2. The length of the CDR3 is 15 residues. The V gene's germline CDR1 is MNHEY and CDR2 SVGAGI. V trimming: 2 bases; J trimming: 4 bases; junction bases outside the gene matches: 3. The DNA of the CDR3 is TGTGCCAGCAGTTACGTACTAGCGGGGGGTTACGAGCAGTACTTC. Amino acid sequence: CASSYVLAGGYEQYF.

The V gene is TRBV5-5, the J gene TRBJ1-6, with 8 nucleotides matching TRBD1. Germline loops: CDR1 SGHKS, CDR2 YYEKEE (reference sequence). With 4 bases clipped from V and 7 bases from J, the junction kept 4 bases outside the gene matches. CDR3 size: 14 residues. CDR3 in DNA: TGTGCCAGCAGCGACAGGGGTCACAATTCACCCCTCCACTTT. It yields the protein CASSDRGHNSPLHF.

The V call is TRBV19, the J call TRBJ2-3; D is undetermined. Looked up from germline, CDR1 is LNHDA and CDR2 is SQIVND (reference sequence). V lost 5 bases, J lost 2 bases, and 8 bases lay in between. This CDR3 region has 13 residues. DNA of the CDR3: TGTGCCAGTAGTTCGACATACACAGATACGCAGTATTTT. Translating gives CASSSTYTDTQYF.

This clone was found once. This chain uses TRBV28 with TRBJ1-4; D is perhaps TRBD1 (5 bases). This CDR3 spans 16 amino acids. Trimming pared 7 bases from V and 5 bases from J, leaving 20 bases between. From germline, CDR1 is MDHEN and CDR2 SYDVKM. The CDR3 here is CASTKFYRSLNEKLFF. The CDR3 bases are TGTGCCAGCACGAAGTTTTACAGGTCACTAAATGAAAAACTGTTTTTT.

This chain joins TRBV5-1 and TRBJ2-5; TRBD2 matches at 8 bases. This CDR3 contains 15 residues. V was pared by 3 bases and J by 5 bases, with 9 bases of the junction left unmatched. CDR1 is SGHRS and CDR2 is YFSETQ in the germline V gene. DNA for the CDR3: TGCGCCAGCAGCTCCCCGGCGGGGGGCGTTGAGACCCAGTACTTC. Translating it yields CASSSPAGGVETQYF.

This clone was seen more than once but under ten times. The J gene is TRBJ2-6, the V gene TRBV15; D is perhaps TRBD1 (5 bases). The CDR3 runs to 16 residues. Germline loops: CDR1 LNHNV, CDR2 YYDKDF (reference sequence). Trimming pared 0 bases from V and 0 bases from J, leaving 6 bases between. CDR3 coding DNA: TGTGCCACCAGCAGAGATAGGGGCTCTGGGGCCAACGTCCTGACTTTC. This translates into CATSRDRGSGANVLTF.

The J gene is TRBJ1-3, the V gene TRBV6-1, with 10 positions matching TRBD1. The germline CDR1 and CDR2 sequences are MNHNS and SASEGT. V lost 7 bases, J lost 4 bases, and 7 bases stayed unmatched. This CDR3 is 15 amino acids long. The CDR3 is CASIGTGATGNTIYF. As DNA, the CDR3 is TGTGCCAGCATCGGGACAGGGGCCACCGGAAACACCATATATTTT.

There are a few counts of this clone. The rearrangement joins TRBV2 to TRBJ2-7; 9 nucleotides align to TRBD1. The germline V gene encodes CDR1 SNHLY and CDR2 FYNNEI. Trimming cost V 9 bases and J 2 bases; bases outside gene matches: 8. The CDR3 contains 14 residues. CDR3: CASSPGQGPYEQYF. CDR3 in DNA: TGTGCCAGTTCTCCGGGACAGGGCCCCTACGAGCAGTACTTC.

The CDR3 sequence: CASSLARGPNIYAFF. In nucleotides, the CDR3 is TGTGCCAGCAGCTTAGCCAGGGGTCCCAATATTTACGCTTTCTTT. This chain connects TRBV7-9 to TRBJ1-1; possibly TRBD1 for D (6 bases). V was pared by 0 bases and J by 11 bases, with 19 bases between. This CDR3 has 15 residues. Germline CDR1 SEHNR, CDR2 FQNEAQ (reference sequence).